A selection of T cell receptor beta chains follows, all from one sample in a study of CD8 T cells in Susac syndrome. Each CDR3 protein gets one entry after TCRdb re-called the immunoSEQ multiplex PCR reads with MiXCR. This sample carries about 300,000 distinct CDR3 sequences, 75% to 85% of them seen once, and the ten largest clones take 0.2% to 0.25%. Material for sequencing was CD8+ T cells from PBMCs. Receptors were obtained from a human donor with multiple sclerosis. Both conserved end residues are trimmed from each CDR3. Each record gives: V gene, CDR3 length, CDR3 protein.

v_call: TRBV11-2
cdr3_length: 18
cdr3_aa: ASSWPRGQAWPSNTGELF

v_call: TRBV4-1
cdr3_length: 9
cdr3_aa: ASSQRNEQF

v_call: TRBV6-2/TRBV6-3
cdr3_length: 12
cdr3_aa: ASSSQALTGELF

v_call: TRBV6-1
cdr3_length: 12
cdr3_aa: AISESVDQETQY

v_call: TRBV7-6
cdr3_length: 12
cdr3_aa: ASSEWATNEKLF

v_call: TRBV15
cdr3_length: 11
cdr3_aa: ATSGRERETQY

v_call: TRBV28
cdr3_length: 10
cdr3_aa: ASSPGGRPLH

v_call: TRBV7-6
cdr3_length: 16
cdr3_aa: ASSLSVGGSGTYNEQF

v_call: TRBV5-6
cdr3_length: 17
cdr3_aa: ASSLAASSGRVDTGELF

v_call: TRBV19
cdr3_length: 11
cdr3_aa: ASSLTSSAEQF

v_call: TRBV28
cdr3_length: 14
cdr3_aa: ASTVPRGSPNTEAF

v_call: TRBV6-5
cdr3_length: 13
cdr3_aa: ASSYTGGGNQPQH

v_call: TRBV29-1
cdr3_length: 11
cdr3_aa: SVAVTSSYEQY

v_call: TRBV2
cdr3_length: 12
cdr3_aa: ASKVGGTNYGYT

v_call: TRBV30
cdr3_length: 10
cdr3_aa: AGGDSQETQY

v_call: TRBV5-6
cdr3_length: 10
cdr3_aa: ASSWDRGGYT

v_call: TRBV10-3
cdr3_length: 19
cdr3_aa: APCPSPTGTSGSLASYEQY

v_call: TRBV7-2
cdr3_length: 13
cdr3_aa: ASSQRQVFNEKLF

v_call: TRBV10-3
cdr3_length: 15
cdr3_aa: AISRTATGPYNSPLH

v_call: TRBV4-3
cdr3_length: 15
cdr3_aa: ASSQDGLAGSYNEQF

v_call: TRBV12-3/TRBV12-4
cdr3_length: 12
cdr3_aa: ASSLGILTYEQY

v_call: TRBV28
cdr3_length: 13
cdr3_aa: ASSLGTSPTDTQY

v_call: TRBV7-9
cdr3_length: 14
cdr3_aa: ASSPRTSGPTGELF

v_call: TRBV7-9
cdr3_length: 12
cdr3_aa: ASSLKWGRTEAF

v_call: TRBV27
cdr3_length: 14
cdr3_aa: ASSTDRGFSSYEQY

v_call: TRBV11-3
cdr3_length: 11
cdr3_aa: ASSFGLAGDKF

v_call: TRBV29-1
cdr3_length: 14
cdr3_aa: SVEDRWGERNTEAF

v_call: TRBV11-2
cdr3_length: 12
cdr3_aa: ASSLYSRNTEAF

v_call: TRBV27
cdr3_length: 13
cdr3_aa: ASSVGQPSYNEQF

v_call: TRBV4-3
cdr3_length: 13
cdr3_aa: ASSPLGLAWNEQF

v_call: TRBV12-3/TRBV12-4
cdr3_length: 13
cdr3_aa: ASSLPDSITDTQY

v_call: TRBV20-1
cdr3_length: 13
cdr3_aa: SARDRRYSGNTIY

v_call: TRBV7-8
cdr3_length: 9
cdr3_aa: ASSFSSEQY

v_call: TRBV7-2
cdr3_length: 15
cdr3_aa: ASSAWGTYATNEKLF

v_call: TRBV20-1
cdr3_length: 15
cdr3_aa: SARDGYRGRGQETQY

v_call: TRBV28
cdr3_length: 12
cdr3_aa: ASSLIGTGNGYT

v_call: TRBV10-2
cdr3_length: 13
cdr3_aa: ASQILAGPPGEQY

v_call: TRBV4-2
cdr3_length: 14
cdr3_aa: ASSQGAGASSYEQY

v_call: TRBV7-2
cdr3_length: 10
cdr3_aa: ASSLVGQPQH

v_call: TRBV4-3
cdr3_length: 15
cdr3_aa: ASSQEGPGLRTNEQY

v_call: TRBV6-5
cdr3_length: 12
cdr3_aa: ASSYSIGSYEQY

v_call: TRBV9
cdr3_length: 13
cdr3_aa: ASSDGELRNYGYT

v_call: TRBV28
cdr3_length: 15
cdr3_aa: ASPHLHRRDNSGELF

v_call: TRBV7-9
cdr3_length: 15
cdr3_aa: ASSLGIVLRGNEKLF

v_call: TRBV12-3/TRBV12-4
cdr3_length: 12
cdr3_aa: ASSFPYRETEAF

v_call: TRBV4-3
cdr3_length: 18
cdr3_aa: ASSQGVGTSGSSGANVLT

v_call: TRBV6-5
cdr3_length: 18
cdr3_aa: ASSYSRDGTGVRRGATQY

v_call: TRBV9
cdr3_length: 12
cdr3_aa: ASSPRSSGDEQF

v_call: TRBV5-6
cdr3_length: 13
cdr3_aa: ASSFSSGYFYEQY

v_call: TRBV27
cdr3_length: 11
cdr3_aa: ASRVAGVNEQY

v_call: TRBV24-1
cdr3_length: 14
cdr3_aa: ATSDPAPGRLDEQF

v_call: TRBV7-9
cdr3_length: 13
cdr3_aa: ASSMGGQDAYGYT

v_call: TRBV7-9
cdr3_length: 11
cdr3_aa: ASSLGISQPQH

v_call: TRBV5-5
cdr3_length: 11
cdr3_aa: ASSLVVKNEAF

v_call: TRBV12-3/TRBV12-4
cdr3_length: 11
cdr3_aa: ASSLGDDYEQY

v_call: TRBV19
cdr3_length: 14
cdr3_aa: ASTPLSADRAVEQF

v_call: TRBV24-1
cdr3_length: 14
cdr3_aa: ATSDFGRGLYNEQF